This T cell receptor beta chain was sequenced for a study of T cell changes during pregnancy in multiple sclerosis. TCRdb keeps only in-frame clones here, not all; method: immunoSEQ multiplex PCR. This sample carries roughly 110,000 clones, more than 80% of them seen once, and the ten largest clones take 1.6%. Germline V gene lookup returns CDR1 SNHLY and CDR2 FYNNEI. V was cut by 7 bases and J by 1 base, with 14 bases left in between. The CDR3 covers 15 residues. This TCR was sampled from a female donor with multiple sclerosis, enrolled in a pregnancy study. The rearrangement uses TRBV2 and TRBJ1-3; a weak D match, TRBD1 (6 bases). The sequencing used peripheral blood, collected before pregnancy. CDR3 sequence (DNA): TGTGCCAGCAACGAACAGGGTTGGTCTGGAAACACCATATATTTT. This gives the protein CASNEQGWSGNTIYF. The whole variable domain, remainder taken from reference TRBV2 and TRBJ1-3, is EPEVTQTPSHQVTQMGQEVILRCVPISNHLYFYWYRQILGQKVEFLVSFYNNEISEKSEIFDDQFSVERPDGSNFTLKIRSTKLEDSAMYFCASNEQGWSGNTIYFGEGSWLTVV.